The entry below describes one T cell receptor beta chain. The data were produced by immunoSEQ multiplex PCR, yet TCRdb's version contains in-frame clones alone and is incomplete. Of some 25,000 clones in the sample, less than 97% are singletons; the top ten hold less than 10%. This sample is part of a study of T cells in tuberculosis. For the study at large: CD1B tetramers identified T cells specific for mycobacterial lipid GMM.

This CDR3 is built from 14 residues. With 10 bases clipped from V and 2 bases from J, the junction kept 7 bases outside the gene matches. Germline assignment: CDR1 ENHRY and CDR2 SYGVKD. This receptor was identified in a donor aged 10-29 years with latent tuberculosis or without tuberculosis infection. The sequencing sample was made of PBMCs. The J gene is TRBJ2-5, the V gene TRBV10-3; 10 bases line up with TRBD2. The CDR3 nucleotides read TGTGCCACCCGGACTAGCGGATTACAAGAGACCCAGTACTTC. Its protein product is CATRTSGLQETQYF.